The present entry profiles one T cell receptor beta chain with its context. Random hexamers served to reverse transcribe about 0.45 to 1 ug RNA. The CDR3 of TCR beta was amplified by immunoSEQ multiplex PCR across 54 Vbeta and 13 Jbeta. MiXCR was run by TCRdb on the immunoSEQ multiplex PCR reads, yielding one entry per CDR3 protein. Among about 300,000 distinct CDR3 sequences, under 95% were seen once, and the ten largest hold 0.065%. This CDR3 has 14 amino acids. Germline V gene sequence: CDR1 LNHDA, CDR2 SQIVND (reference sequence). J was trimmed by 4 bases and V by 6 bases; bases with no gene match: 5. The sample belongs to a study of CD8 T cells in Susac syndrome. The study used treatment-naive patients who had stable or active relapsing-remitting disease as multiple sclerosis controls.

This clonotype was obtained from a human donor with multiple sclerosis. The chain has TRBV19 and TRBJ1-1, with 10 bases lining up with TRBD1. The sequenced sample was CD4+ T cells from PBMCs. In nucleotides, the CDR3 is TGTGCCAGTAGCAGACAGGGGGCTAGCACTGAAGCTTTCTTT. This sequence encodes CASSRQGASTEAFF.